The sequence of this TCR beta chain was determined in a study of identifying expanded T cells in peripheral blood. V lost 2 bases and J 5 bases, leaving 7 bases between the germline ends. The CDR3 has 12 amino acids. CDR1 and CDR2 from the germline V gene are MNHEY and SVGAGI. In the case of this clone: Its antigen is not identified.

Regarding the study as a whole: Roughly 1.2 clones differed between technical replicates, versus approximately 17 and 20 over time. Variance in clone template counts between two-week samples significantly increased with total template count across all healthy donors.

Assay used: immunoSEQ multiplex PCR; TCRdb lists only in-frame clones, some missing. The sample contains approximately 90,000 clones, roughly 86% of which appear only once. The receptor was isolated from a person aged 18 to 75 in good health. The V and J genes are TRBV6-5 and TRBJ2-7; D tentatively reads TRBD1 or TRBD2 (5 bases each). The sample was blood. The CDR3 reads CASSYRGDEQYF. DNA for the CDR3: TGTGCCAGCAGTTACAGGGGAGACGAGCAGTACTTC.